This TCR beta chain was recorded in a study of a mutant IDH1 vaccine in newly diagnosed glioma. Some clones are missing from TCRdb's copy, which holds only in-frame ones; the method was immunoSEQ multiplex PCR. The data contain just under 80,000 clones, 91% of them singletons. Worth noting for this clone: Its specificity is not known.

V gave up 1 base and J gave up 0 bases, with 10 bases separating them. Germline loops: CDR1 SGHRS, CDR2 YFSETQ. The CDR3 spans 16 residues. The time point was: week 5, during vaccination. Every single dose of the vaccine, 300 ug of mutant IDH1 20-mer peptide, came with topical imiquimod. The TCR was taken from a woman in her forties or fifties with glioma. This rearrangement joins TRBV5-1 to TRBJ2-2; D uncertain. The material was PBMCs, obtained from a glioma patient whose treatment included an IDH1 peptide vaccine. CDR3 sequence reads: CASSLFGQANTGELFF. For the CDR3, the DNA is TGCGCCAGCAGCTTGTTCGGCCAGGCGAACACCGGGGAGCTGTTTTTT.